A selection of T cell receptor beta chains follows, all from one sample in a study of shared clonotypes between healthy human individuals. Sequencing was performed with immunoSEQ multiplex PCR; in TCRdb, only in-frame clones are kept and a portion is missing. The sample holds approximately 2,200,000 clones; under 95% are singletons and the top ten take approximately 1.7%. Sequences were obtained from naive CD8+ T cells from PBMCs. The receptors derive from a man in his late teens or twenties in good health. Some clones in this sample may be carry-over from other donors' samples. CDR3s include the opening cysteine and the closing phenylalanine or tryptophan. The D gene is left open where the match is weak. Size tells how often a clone was seen (once, few, many) or the class of an expanded clone, and some rows leave it out.

j_call d_call clone_size v_call cdr3_nt cdr3_aa
TRBJ2-7 - - TRBV19 TGTGCCAGTACCTGGGGGCTGGGTTCCTACGAGCAGTACTTC CASTWGLGSYEQYF
TRBJ2-1 TRBD2 - TRBV11-3 TGTGCCAGCAGCTTAGGCCGGCCGCGGGGGGCGTCCTACAATGAGCAGTTCTTC CASSLGRPRGASYNEQFF
TRBJ1-2 TRBD1 - TRBV15 TGTGCCACCAGCGCCAGTTGGACAGGGCGAGATTTTGGCTACACCTTC CATSASWTGRDFGYTF
TRBJ1-1 - - TRBV7-8 TGTGCCAGCAGCCCCCACTCAGGGCTGAACACTGAAGCTTTCTTT CASSPHSGLNTEAFF
TRBJ2-7 TRBD1 - TRBV27 TGTGCCAGCAGTCCGGACAGGGGGAACGAGCAGTACTTC CASSPDRGNEQYF
TRBJ2-2 - once TRBV15 TGTGCCACCAGCAGAGTAACTGGGTTCACCGGGGAGCTGTTTTTT CATSRVTGFTGELFF
TRBJ1-3 TRBD1 - TRBV11-2 TGTGCCAGCAGCTTGGGCAGGGGGATAGGCACCATATATTTT CASSLGRGIGTIYF
TRBJ2-3 TRBD2 - TRBV6-1 TGTGCCAGCAGTGAGCTCGGGACTAGCGGGAGGGCAGATACGCAGTATTTT CASSELGTSGRADTQYF
TRBJ2-1 - - TRBV5-1 TGCGCCAGCAGCTCAAAGACAGACCCCAACCACAATGAGCAGTTCTTC CASSSKTDPNHNEQFF
TRBJ1-1 - few TRBV14 TGTGCCAGCAGCCATAGGTTAGCAGGCATGAACACTGAAGCTTTCTTT CASSHRLAGMNTEAFF
TRBJ1-4 - - TRBV7-9 TGTGCCAGCAGCCCTAGGGACTTCACAACTAATGAAAAACTGTTTTTT CASSPRDFTTNEKLFF
TRBJ2-1 - - TRBV9 TGTGCCAGCAGCGCCGGAGGGGCCCATGAGCAGTTCTTC CASSAGGAHEQFF
TRBJ2-7 TRBD2 - TRBV14 TGTGCCAGCAGCCCGGGACTAGGAATCTACGAGCAGTACTTC CASSPGLGIYEQYF
TRBJ2-1 - - TRBV10-3 TGTGCCATCAGTGAGTCGAATGCTCCTCCAGACAATGAGCAGTTCTTC CAISESNAPPDNEQFF
TRBJ2-7 TRBD2 - TRBV7-9 TGTGCCAGCAGCCCACCGGGACTAGCGGGAGTTATCTACGAGCAGTACTTC CASSPPGLAGVIYEQYF
TRBJ2-1 TRBD2 - TRBV2 TGTGCCAGCAGGAGGACTAGCGGGGGGAACTACAATGAGCAGTTCTTC CASRRTSGGNYNEQFF
TRBJ1-1 TRBD1 - TRBV29-1 TGCAGCGTTGAAGACGGGACAGGCGAAGCTTTCTTT CSVEDGTGEAFF
TRBJ1-5 - - TRBV27 TGTGCCAGCAGTTTAGTCGCGGGCTATCAGCCCCAGCATTTT CASSLVAGYQPQHF
TRBJ1-2 - - TRBV2 TGTGCCAGCAGTGTGGATAGGGGGGGGCCGAATGGCTACACCTTC CASSVDRGGPNGYTF
TRBJ1-5 - - TRBV6-5 TGTGCCAGCAGTCCTGGACGGTGGGGGCAGCCCCAGCATTTT CASSPGRWGQPQHF
TRBJ2-7 - - TRBV2 TGTGCCAGCAGTGAATTTACCAGGAAGTACGAGCAGTACTTC CASSEFTRKYEQYF
TRBJ2-1 - - TRBV27 TGTGCCAGCAGTTTATCGTCTTGGGAGGTATCGCGCAATGAGCAGTTCTTC CASSLSSWEVSRNEQFF
TRBJ2-7 - - TRBV7-9 TGTGCCAGCAGCCATGACCGGGACACCGGCTACGAGCAGTACTTC CASSHDRDTGYEQYF
TRBJ2-7 - - TRBV9 TGTGCCAGCAGCGTAGGGCGGGACGCGCCTAACTACGAGCAGTACTTC CASSVGRDAPNYEQYF
TRBJ1-1 TRBD1 - TRBV14 TGTGCCAGCAGCCCTGGGGAGGGGGCTTACACTGAAGCTTTCTTT CASSPGEGAYTEAFF